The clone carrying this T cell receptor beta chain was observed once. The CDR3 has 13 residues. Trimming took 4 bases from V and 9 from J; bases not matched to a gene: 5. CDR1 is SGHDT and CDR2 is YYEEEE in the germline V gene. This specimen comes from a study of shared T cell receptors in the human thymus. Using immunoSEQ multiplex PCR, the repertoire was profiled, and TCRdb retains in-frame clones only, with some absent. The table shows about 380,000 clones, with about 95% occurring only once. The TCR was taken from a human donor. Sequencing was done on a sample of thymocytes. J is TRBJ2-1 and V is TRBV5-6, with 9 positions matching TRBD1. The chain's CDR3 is CASSLGQGGEQFF. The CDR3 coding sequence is TGTGCCAGCAGCCTGGGACAGGGCGGTGAGCAGTTCTTC.